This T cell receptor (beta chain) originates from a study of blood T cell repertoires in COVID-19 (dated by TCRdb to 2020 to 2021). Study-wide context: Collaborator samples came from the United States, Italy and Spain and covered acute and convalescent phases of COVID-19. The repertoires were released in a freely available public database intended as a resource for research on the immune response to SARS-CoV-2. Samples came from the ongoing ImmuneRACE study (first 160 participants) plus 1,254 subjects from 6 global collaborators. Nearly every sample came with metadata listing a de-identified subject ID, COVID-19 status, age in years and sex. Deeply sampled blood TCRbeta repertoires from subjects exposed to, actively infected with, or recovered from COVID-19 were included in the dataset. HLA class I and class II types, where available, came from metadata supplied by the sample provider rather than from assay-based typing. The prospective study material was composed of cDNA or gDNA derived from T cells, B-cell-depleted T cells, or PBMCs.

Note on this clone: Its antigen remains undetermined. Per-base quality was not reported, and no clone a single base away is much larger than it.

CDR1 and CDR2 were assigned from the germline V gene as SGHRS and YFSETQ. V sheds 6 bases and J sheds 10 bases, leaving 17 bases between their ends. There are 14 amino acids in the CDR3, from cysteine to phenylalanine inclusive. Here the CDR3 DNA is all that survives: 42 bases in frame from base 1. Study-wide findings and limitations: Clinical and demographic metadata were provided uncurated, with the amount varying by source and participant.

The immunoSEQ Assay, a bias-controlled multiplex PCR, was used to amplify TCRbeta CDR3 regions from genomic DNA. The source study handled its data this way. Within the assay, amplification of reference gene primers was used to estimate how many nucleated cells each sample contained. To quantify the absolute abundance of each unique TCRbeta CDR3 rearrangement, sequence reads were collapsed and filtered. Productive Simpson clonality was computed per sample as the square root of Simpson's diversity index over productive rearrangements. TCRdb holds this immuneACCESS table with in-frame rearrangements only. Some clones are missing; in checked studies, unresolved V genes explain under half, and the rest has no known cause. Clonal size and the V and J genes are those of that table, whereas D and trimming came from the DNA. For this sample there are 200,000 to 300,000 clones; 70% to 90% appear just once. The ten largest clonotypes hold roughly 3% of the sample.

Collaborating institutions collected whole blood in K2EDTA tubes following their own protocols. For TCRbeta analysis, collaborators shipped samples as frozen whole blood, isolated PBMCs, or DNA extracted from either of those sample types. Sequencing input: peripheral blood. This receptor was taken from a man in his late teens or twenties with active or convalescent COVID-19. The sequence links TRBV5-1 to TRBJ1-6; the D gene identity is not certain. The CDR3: CASKASTGLSPLHF. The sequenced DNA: TGCGCCAGCAAGGCTAGTACCGGTTTGTCACCCCTCCACTTT.